The present T cell receptor (beta chain) was sequenced within a study of sequential checkpoint blockade in melanoma. Using immunoSEQ multiplex PCR, the repertoire was profiled, and TCRdb retains in-frame clones only, with some absent. Of about 28,000 clones in the sample, over 80% were seen once. As to treatment: randomized to nivolumab then ipilimumab (arm A) or the reverse (arm B). The sequence derives from a human donor with melanoma. The sequences come from CD8+ T cells sorted from blood (inferred from file names), collected from a patient given nivolumab and ipilimumab in sequence.

This CDR3 is CASSESAGWNYEQYF. CDR3 nucleotides: TGTGCCAGCAGTGAATCAGCAGGGTGGAACTACGAGCAGTACTTC. The chain links TRBV2 to TRBJ2-5, with a weak D call TRBD1 (5 bases). The J call could be wrong; TRBJ2-7 is a better fit for the DNA end. CDR3 length equals 15 residues. The germline CDR1 and CDR2 sequences are SNHLY and FYNNEI.